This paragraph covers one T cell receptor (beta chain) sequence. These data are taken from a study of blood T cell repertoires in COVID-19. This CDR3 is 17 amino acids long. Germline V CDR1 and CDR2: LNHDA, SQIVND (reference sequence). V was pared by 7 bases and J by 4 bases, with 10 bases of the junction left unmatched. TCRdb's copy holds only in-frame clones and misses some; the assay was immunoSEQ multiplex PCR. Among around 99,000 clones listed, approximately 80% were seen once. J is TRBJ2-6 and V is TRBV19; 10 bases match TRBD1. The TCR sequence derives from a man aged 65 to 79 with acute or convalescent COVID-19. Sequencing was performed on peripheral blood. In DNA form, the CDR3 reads TGTGCCAGTAATTGGGGGACAGGGGTTTTGGGGGCCAACGTCCTGACTTTC. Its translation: CASNWGTGVLGANVLTF.